A selection of T cell receptor beta chains follows, all from one sample in a study of regulatory T cells in long-lasting Graves disease. In TCRdb, the multiplex PCR reads were re-called with MiXCR into one record per CDR3 protein. This table holds 440,000 or so distinct CDR3 sequences, approximately 15% found once. The sample was also linked to a second study, of T cells in Graves' hyperthyroidism and ophthalmopathy.

The sequencing used peripheral blood mononuclear cells (PBMCs), collected at new diagnosis, from a patient treated with antithyroid drugs. The receptors here all came from a woman in her thirties with Graves disease. The CDR3 runs from the conserved cysteine through the conserved F or W. Fields, in order: J gene, V gene, clone size, D gene, CDR3 protein, CDR3 DNA. D genes are given only for firm matches. The size of a clone is reported for some rows only, either as once, few or many, or as a class for expanded clones.

j_gene: TRBJ1-6
v_gene: TRBV30
abundance: once
d_gene: NA
CDR3aa: CAWSRVDSPLHF
CDR3nt: TGTGCCTGGAGTCGAGTGGATTCACCCCTCCACTTT

j_gene: TRBJ2-1
v_gene: TRBV11-2
abundance: many
d_gene: TRBD2
CDR3aa: CASSSLAGYNEQFF
CDR3nt: TGTGCCAGCAGCTCACTAGCGGGATACAATGAGCAGTTCTTC

j_gene: TRBJ2-1
v_gene: TRBV27
abundance: many
d_gene: TRBD2
CDR3aa: CASSPSSGRASGNEQFF
CDR3nt: TGTGCCAGCAGTCCATCTAGCGGGAGGGCCTCGGGGAATGAGCAGTTCTTC

j_gene: TRBJ2-3
v_gene: TRBV28
abundance: NA
d_gene: TRBD2
CDR3aa: CASIIAGGRVTDTQYF
CDR3nt: TGTGCCAGCATTATAGCGGGAGGGCGAGTCACAGATACGCAGTATTTT

j_gene: TRBJ2-3
v_gene: TRBV20-1
abundance: many
d_gene: TRBD2
CDR3aa: CSARTAGVADTQYF
CDR3nt: TGCAGTGCTAGAACAGCGGGAGTTGCAGATACGCAGTATTTT

j_gene: TRBJ1-5
v_gene: TRBV27
abundance: NA
d_gene: TRBD1
CDR3aa: CASSVTGGQPQHF
CDR3nt: TGTGCCAGCAGTGTCACAGGGGGGCAGCCCCAGCATTTT

j_gene: TRBJ2-3
v_gene: TRBV5-4
abundance: NA
d_gene: TRBD2
CDR3aa: CASSWGPGSGRSDTQYF
CDR3nt: TGTGCCAGCAGCTGGGGCCCGGGTAGCGGGAGGTCAGATACGCAGTATTTT

j_gene: TRBJ2-7
v_gene: TRBV3-1
abundance: many
d_gene: TRBD1
CDR3aa: CASSQGRRDRDSYEQYF
CDR3nt: TGTGCCAGCAGCCAAGGTAGGAGGGACAGGGACTCCTACGAGCAGTACTTC

j_gene: TRBJ2-5
v_gene: TRBV5-5
abundance: many
d_gene: NA
CDR3aa: CASSLPPAQETQYF
CDR3nt: TGTGCCAGCAGCTTGCCCCCGGCCCAAGAGACCCAGTACTTC

j_gene: TRBJ2-7
v_gene: TRBV20-1
abundance: many
d_gene: TRBD2
CDR3aa: CSAPPGREPHEQYF
CDR3nt: TGCAGTGCCCCCCCGGGGCGGGAGCCCCACGAGCAGTACTTC

j_gene: TRBJ2-1
v_gene: TRBV7-9
abundance: NA
d_gene: TRBD1
CDR3aa: CASSRIRTGTYNEQFF
CDR3nt: TGTGCCAGCAGCCGAATTCGGACAGGGACCTACAATGAGCAGTTCTTC

j_gene: TRBJ2-7
v_gene: TRBV4-1
abundance: NA
d_gene: TRBD2
CDR3aa: CASSQETSGANYEQYF
CDR3nt: TGCGCCAGCAGCCAAGAGACTAGCGGGGCCAACTACGAGCAGTACTTC

j_gene: TRBJ1-4
v_gene: TRBV27
abundance: NA
d_gene: TRBD1
CDR3aa: CASRPGTGGGKLFF
CDR3nt: TGTGCCAGCAGGCCCGGGACAGGGGGAGGAAAACTGTTTTTT

j_gene: TRBJ1-2
v_gene: TRBV12-3/TRBV12-4
abundance: many
d_gene: NA
CDR3aa: CASSLKGRYGYTF
CDR3nt: TGTGCCAGCAGTCTCAAAGGGCGGTATGGCTACACCTTC

j_gene: TRBJ2-7
v_gene: TRBV12-5
abundance: NA
d_gene: NA
CDR3aa: CASGLDIRGYEQYF
CDR3nt: TGTGCTAGTGGTTTGGACATCAGGGGCTACGAGCAGTACTTC

j_gene: TRBJ2-7
v_gene: TRBV18
abundance: many
d_gene: NA
CDR3aa: CASSGVDYEQYF
CDR3nt: TGTGCCAGCTCAGGGGTAGACTACGAGCAGTACTTC

j_gene: TRBJ2-1
v_gene: TRBV18
abundance: many
d_gene: NA
CDR3aa: CASPTQGGNRLLF
CDR3nt: TGTGCCAGCCCCACGCAGGGGGGGAACCGTTTGCTCTTC

j_gene: TRBJ2-2
v_gene: TRBV5-6
abundance: few
d_gene: TRBD2
CDR3aa: CASRGLAGGGTGELFF
CDR3nt: TGTGCCAGCAGGGGACTAGCGGGAGGTGGCACCGGGGAGCTGTTTTTT

j_gene: TRBJ1-5
v_gene: TRBV5-4
abundance: many
d_gene: NA
CDR3aa: CASSSGPHGSNQPQHF
CDR3nt: TGTGCCAGCAGCTCCGGACCCCACGGGAGCAATCAGCCCCAGCATTTT

j_gene: TRBJ2-5
v_gene: TRBV20-1
abundance: many
d_gene: TRBD2
CDR3aa: CSASTSGRETQYF
CDR3nt: TGCAGTGCTTCGACTAGCGGGAGAGAGACCCAGTACTTC

j_gene: TRBJ1-2
v_gene: TRBV7-2
abundance: few
d_gene: TRBD1
CDR3aa: CASSYLRDRGPYGYTF
CDR3nt: TGTGCCAGCAGCTACCTCCGGGACAGGGGGCCCTATGGCTACACCTTC

j_gene: TRBJ1-5
v_gene: TRBV7-3
abundance: NA
d_gene: NA
CDR3aa: CASSLAPATNQPQHF
CDR3nt: TGTGCCAGCAGCTTAGCGCCCGCCACTAATCAGCCCCAGCATTTT

j_gene: TRBJ2-1
v_gene: TRBV29-1
abundance: many
d_gene: TRBD1
CDR3aa: CSVEQGASYNEQFF
CDR3nt: TGCAGCGTTGAACAGGGGGCTTCCTACAATGAGCAGTTCTTC

j_gene: TRBJ2-7
v_gene: TRBV29-1
abundance: NA
d_gene: NA
CDR3aa: CSVGDPRGSYEQYF
CDR3nt: TGCAGCGTTGGTGATCCCAGGGGCTCCTACGAGCAGTACTTC

j_gene: TRBJ1-2
v_gene: TRBV15
abundance: many
d_gene: NA
CDR3aa: CATSSGQPNGYTF
CDR3nt: TGTGCCACCAGCAGTGGACAGCCTAATGGCTACACCTTC

j_gene: TRBJ1-5
v_gene: TRBV12-3/TRBV12-4
abundance: few
d_gene: NA
CDR3aa: CASSLGRGNGNQPQHF
CDR3nt: TGTGCCAGCAGTTTAGGTCGGGGAAACGGCAATCAGCCCCAGCATTTT

j_gene: TRBJ1-1
v_gene: TRBV27
abundance: many
d_gene: NA
CDR3aa: CASSPQGTKMNTEAFF
CDR3nt: TGTGCCAGCAGTCCGCAGGGGACGAAGATGAACACTGAAGCTTTCTTT

j_gene: TRBJ2-5
v_gene: TRBV12-3/TRBV12-4
abundance: many
d_gene: TRBD1
CDR3aa: CASSVTGTETQYF
CDR3nt: TGTGCCAGCAGTGTGACAGGGACGGAGACCCAGTACTTC

j_gene: TRBJ1-5
v_gene: TRBV3-1
abundance: many
d_gene: TRBD1
CDR3aa: CASSQSPGTGQHF
CDR3nt: TGTGCCAGCAGCCAGTCACCCGGGACAGGCCAGCATTTT

j_gene: TRBJ2-7
v_gene: TRBV28
abundance: many
d_gene: TRBD1
CDR3aa: CASRDSDYEQYF
CDR3nt: TGTGCCAGCCGGGACAGCGACTACGAGCAGTACTTC

j_gene: TRBJ1-4
v_gene: TRBV4-1
abundance: few
d_gene: NA
CDR3aa: CASSQGTQATNEKLFF
CDR3nt: TGCGCCAGCAGCCAGGGCACCCAGGCAACTAATGAAAAACTGTTTTTT

j_gene: TRBJ2-1
v_gene: TRBV30
abundance: few
d_gene: NA
CDR3aa: CAWKAFGGPSYNEQFF
CDR3nt: TGTGCCTGGAAGGCTTTCGGCGGGCCCTCCTACAATGAGCAGTTCTTC

j_gene: TRBJ1-5
v_gene: TRBV7-9
abundance: NA
d_gene: NA
CDR3aa: CASSPQGEQPQHF
CDR3nt: TGTGCCAGCAGCCCCCAGGGAGAACAGCCCCAGCATTTT

j_gene: TRBJ2-5
v_gene: TRBV5-5
abundance: few
d_gene: NA
CDR3aa: CASRGGAGLQETQYF
CDR3nt: TGTGCCAGCAGGGGAGGAGCGGGTCTACAAGAGACCCAGTACTTC